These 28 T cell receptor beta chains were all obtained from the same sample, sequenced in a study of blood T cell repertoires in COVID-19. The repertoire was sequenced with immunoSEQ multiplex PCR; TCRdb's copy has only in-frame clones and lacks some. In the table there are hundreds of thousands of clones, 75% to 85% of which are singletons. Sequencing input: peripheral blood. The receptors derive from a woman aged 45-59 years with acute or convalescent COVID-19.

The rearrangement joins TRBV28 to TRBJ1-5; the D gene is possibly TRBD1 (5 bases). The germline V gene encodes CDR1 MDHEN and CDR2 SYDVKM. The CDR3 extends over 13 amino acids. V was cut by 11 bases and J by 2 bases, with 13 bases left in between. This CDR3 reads CAGQGMGNQPQHF. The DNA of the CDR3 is TGTGCCGGTCAGGGAATGGGCAATCAGCCCCAGCATTTT.

The CDR3 spells CASSVSSYEQYF. Written as DNA, the CDR3 is TGTGCCAGCAGTGTCTCGAGCTACGAGCAGTACTTC. V and J are TRBV25-1 and TRBJ2-7; D not certain. The CDR3 extends over 12 amino acids. Trimming took off 4 bases at V and 3 bases at J, with 7 bases between the two ends. Germline V lookup: CDR1 MGHDK, CDR2 SYGVNS.

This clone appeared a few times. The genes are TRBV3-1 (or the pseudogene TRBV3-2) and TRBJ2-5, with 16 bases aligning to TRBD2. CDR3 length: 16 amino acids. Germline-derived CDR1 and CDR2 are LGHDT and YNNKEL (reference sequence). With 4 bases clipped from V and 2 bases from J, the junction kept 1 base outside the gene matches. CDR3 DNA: TGTGCCAGCAGCCTGGGACTAGCGGGGGGGCAAGAGACCCAGTACTTC. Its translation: CASSLGLAGGQETQYF.

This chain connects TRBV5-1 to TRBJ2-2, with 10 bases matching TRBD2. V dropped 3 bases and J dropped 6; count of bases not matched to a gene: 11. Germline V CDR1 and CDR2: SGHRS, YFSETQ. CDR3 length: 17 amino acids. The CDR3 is CASSSSGAGGPAGELFF. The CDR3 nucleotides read TGCGCCAGCAGCTCGAGCGGAGCGGGGGGGCCCGCCGGGGAGCTGTTTTTT.

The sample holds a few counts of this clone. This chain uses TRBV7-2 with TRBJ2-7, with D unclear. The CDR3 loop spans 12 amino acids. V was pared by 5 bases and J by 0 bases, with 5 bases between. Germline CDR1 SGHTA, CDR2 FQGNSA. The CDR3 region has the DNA TGTGCCAGCAGCCCACTCTCCTACGAGCAGTACTTC. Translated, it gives CASSPLSYEQYF.

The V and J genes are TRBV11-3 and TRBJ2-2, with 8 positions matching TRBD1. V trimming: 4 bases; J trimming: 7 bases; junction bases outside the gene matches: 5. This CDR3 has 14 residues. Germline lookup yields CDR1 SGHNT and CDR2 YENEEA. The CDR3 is CASSSGQVHGELFF. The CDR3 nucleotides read TGTGCCAGCAGCTCGGGACAGGTTCACGGGGAGCTGTTTTTT.

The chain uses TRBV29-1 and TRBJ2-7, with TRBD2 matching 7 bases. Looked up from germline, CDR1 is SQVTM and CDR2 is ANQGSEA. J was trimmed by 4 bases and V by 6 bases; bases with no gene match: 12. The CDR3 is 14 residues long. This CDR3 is CSVLEPSGAYEQYF. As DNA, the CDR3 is TGCAGCGTCCTTGAGCCTAGCGGAGCTTACGAGCAGTACTTC.

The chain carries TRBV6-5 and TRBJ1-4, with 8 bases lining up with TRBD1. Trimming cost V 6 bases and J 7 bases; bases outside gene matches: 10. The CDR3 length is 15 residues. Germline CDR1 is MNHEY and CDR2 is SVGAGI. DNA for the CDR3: TGTGCCAGCAGCCACGGGCAGGGGGCTTTTGAAAAACTGTTTTTT. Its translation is CASSHGQGAFEKLFF.

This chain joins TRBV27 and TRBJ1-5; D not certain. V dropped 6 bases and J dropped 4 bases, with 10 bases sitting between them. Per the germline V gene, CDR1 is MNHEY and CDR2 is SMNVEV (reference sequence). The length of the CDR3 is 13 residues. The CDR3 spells CASRRAQNQPQHF. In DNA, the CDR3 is TGTGCCAGCAGGCGGGCACAAAATCAGCCCCAGCATTTT.

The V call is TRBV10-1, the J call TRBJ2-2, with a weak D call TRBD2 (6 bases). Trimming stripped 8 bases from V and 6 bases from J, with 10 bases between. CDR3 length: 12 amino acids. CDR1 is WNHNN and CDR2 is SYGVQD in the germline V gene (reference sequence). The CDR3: CASGTGAGELFF. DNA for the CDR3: TGCGCCAGCGGGACGGGAGCCGGGGAGCTGTTTTTT.

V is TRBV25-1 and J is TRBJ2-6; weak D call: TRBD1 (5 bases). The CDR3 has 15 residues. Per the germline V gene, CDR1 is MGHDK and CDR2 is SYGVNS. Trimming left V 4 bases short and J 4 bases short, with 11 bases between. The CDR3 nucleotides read TGTGCCAGCAGTGCTCAGGGTTACGGGGCCAACGTCCTGACTTTC. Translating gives CASSAQGYGANVLTF.

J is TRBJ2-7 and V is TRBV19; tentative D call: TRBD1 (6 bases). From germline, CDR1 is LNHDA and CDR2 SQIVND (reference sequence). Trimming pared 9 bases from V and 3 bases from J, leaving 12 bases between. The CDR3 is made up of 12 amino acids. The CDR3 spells CASTDRNYEQYF. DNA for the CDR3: TGTGCCAGCACCGACAGGAACTACGAGCAGTACTTC.

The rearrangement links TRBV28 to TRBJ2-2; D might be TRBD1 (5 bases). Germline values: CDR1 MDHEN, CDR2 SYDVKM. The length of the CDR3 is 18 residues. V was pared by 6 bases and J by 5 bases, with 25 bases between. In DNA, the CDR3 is TGTGCCAGCAGCCACCAGCCCAAAACAGGCCTGACTACCGGGGAGCTGTTTTTT. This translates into CASSHQPKTGLTTGELFF.

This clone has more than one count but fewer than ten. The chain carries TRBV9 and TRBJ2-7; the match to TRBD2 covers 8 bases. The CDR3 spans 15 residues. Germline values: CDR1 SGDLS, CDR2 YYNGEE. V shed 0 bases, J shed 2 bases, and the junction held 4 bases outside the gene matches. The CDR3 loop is CASSVEISGTYEQYF. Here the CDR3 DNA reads TGTGCCAGCAGCGTAGAGATTAGCGGGACCTACGAGCAGTACTTC.

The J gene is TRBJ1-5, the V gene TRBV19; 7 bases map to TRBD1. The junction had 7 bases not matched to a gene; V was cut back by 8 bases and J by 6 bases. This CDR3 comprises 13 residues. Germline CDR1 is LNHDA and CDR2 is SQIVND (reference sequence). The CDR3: CASGTVIGQPQHF. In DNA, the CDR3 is TGTGCCAGTGGGACAGTAATTGGTCAGCCCCAGCATTTT.

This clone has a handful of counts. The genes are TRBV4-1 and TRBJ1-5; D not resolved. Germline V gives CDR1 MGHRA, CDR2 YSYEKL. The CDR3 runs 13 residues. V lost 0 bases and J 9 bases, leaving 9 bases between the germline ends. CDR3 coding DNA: TGCGCCAGCAGCCAAGATCCCCTCCGGCCCCAGCATTTT. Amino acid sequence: CASSQDPLRPQHF.

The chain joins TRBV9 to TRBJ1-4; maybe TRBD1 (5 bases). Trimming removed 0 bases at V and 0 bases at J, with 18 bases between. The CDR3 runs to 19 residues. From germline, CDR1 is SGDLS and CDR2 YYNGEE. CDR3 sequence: CASSVDPIGALPTNEKLFF. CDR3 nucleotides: TGTGCCAGCAGCGTAGATCCGATAGGGGCCCTACCAACTAATGAAAAACTGTTTTTT.

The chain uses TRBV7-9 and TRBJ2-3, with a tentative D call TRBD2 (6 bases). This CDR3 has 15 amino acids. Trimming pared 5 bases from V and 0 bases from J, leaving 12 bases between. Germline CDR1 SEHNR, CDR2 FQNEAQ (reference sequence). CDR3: CASSIGGSSTDTQYF. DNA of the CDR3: TGTGCCAGCAGCATTGGGGGGAGTAGCACAGATACGCAGTATTTT.

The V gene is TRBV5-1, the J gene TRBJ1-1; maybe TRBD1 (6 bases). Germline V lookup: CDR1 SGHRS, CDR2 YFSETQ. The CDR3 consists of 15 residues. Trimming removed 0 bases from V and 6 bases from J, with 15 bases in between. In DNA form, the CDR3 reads TGCGCCAGCAGCTTGGCCTCAGGGGCGATCGCTGAAGCTTTCTTT. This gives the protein CASSLASGAIAEAFF.

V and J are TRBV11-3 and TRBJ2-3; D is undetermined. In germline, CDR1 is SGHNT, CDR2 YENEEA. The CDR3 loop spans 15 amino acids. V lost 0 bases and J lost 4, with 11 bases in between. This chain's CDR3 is CASSLDRPGADTQYF. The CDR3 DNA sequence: TGTGCCAGCAGCTTAGATCGCCCAGGTGCAGATACGCAGTATTTT.

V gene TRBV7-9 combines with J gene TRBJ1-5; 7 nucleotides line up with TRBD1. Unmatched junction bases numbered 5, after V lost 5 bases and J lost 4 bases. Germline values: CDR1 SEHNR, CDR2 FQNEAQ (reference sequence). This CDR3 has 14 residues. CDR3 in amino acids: CASSPVQGNQPQHF. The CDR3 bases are TGTGCCAGCAGCCCCGTACAGGGGAATCAGCCCCAGCATTTT.

For the CDR3, the DNA is TGTGCCAGCAGTTTGTCATGGAGCTCCTACAATGAGCAGTTCTTC. Its protein product is CASSLSWSSYNEQFF. The rearrangement uses TRBV27 and TRBJ2-1; the D is unclear. Germline-derived CDR1 and CDR2 are MNHEY and SMNVEV (reference sequence). Trimming left V 3 bases short and J 0 bases short, with 9 bases between. The CDR3 contains 15 residues.

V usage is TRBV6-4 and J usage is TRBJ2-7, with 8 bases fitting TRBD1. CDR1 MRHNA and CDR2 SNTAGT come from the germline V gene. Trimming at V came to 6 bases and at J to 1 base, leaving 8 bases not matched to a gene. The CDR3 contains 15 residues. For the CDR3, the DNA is TGTGCCAGCAGCGAGCAGACAGGGGTGTCCTACGAGCAGTACTTC. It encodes CASSEQTGVSYEQYF.

The chain's CDR3 is CASSLDPFAGTNYDEQYF. In DNA, the CDR3 is TGTGCCAGCAGCTTAGACCCCTTCGCCGGGACAAACTACGACGAGCAGTACTTC. The gene calls are TRBV7-2 and TRBJ2-7; weak D call: TRBD1 (6 bases). Germline assignment: CDR1 SGHTA and CDR2 FQGNSA. V dropped 1 base and J dropped 5 bases, with 24 bases sitting between them. The CDR3 is 18 amino acids.

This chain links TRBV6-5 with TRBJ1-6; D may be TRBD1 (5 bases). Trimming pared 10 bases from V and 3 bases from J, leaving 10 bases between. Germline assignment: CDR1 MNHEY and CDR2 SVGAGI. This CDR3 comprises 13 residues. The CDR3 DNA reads TGTGCCACCTCGGACATCTATAATTCACCCCTCCACTTT. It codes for CATSDIYNSPLHF.

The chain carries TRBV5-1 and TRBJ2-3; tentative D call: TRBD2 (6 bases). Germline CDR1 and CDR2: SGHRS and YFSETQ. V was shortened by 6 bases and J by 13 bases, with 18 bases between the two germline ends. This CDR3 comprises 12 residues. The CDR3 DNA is TGCGCCAGCATGGTTTCGCGGGGAGAAAAGTATTTT. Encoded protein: CASMVSRGEKYF.

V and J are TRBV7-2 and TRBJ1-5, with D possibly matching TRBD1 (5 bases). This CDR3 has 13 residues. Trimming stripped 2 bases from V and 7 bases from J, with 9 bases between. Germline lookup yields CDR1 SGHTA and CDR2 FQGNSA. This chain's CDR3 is CASSLSGNQPQHF. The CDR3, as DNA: TGTGCCAGCAGCTTATCAGGGAACCAGCCCCAGCATTTT.

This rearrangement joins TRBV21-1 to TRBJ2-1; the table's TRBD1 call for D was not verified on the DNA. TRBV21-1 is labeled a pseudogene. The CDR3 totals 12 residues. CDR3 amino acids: CASTPPGDEQFF. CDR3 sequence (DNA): TGTGCCAGCACCCCTCCAGGCGATGAGCAGTTCTTC.